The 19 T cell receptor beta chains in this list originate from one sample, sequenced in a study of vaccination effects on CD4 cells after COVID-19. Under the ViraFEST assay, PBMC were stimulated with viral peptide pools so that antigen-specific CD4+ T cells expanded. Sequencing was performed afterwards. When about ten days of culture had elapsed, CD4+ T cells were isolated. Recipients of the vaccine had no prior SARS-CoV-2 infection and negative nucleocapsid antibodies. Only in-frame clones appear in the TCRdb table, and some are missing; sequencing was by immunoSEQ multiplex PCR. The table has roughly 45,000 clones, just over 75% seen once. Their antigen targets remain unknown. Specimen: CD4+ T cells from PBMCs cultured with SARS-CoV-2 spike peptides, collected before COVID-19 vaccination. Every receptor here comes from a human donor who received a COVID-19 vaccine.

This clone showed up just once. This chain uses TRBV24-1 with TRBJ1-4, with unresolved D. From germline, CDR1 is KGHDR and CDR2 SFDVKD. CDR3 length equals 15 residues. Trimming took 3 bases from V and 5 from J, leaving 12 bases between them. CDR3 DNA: TGTGCCACCAGTGATACCCAGGACGTAAATGAAAAACTGTTTTTT. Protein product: CATSDTQDVNEKLFF.

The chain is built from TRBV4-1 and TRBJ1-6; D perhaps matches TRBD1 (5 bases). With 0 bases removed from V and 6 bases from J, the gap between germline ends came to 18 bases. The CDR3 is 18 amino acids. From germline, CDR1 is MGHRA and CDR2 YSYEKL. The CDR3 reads CASSQEPARGASNSPLHF. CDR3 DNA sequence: TGCGCCAGCAGCCAAGAACCAGCTAGGGGCGCATCTAATTCACCCCTCCACTTT.

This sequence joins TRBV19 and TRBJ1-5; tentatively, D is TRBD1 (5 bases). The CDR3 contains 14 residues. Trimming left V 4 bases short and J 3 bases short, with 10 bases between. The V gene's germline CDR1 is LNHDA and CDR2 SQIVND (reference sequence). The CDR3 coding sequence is TGTGCCAGTAGTAAACAGGTTCACAATCAGCCCCAGCATTTT. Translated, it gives CASSKQVHNQPQHF.

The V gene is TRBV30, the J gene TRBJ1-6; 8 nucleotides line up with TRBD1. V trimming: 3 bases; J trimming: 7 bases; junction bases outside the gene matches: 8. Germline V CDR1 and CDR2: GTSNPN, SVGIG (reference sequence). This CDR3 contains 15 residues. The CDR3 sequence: CAWRILRGQNSPLHF. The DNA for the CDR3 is TGTGCCTGGAGGATCCTCAGGGGGCAGAATTCACCCCTCCACTTT.

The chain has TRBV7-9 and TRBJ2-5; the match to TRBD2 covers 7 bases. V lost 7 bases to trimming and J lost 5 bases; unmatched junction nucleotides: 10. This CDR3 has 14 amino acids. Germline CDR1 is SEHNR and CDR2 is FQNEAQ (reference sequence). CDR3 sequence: CASTAGGGRETQYF. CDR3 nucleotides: TGTGCCAGCACCGCCGGCGGGGGAAGGGAGACCCAGTACTTC.

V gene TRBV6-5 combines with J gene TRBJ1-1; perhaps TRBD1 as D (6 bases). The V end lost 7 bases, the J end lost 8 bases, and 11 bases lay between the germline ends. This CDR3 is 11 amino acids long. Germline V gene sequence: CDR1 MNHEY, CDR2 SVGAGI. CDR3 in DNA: TGTGCCAGCATCGAGGGGACAGAAGCTTTCTTT. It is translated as CASIEGTEAFF.

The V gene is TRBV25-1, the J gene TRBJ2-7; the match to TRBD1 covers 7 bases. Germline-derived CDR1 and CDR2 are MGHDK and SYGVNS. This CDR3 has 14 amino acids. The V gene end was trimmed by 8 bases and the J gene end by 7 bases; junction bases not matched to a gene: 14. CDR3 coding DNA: TGTGCCAGCCGGACAGGATCAGTGCTGGGGGAGCAGTACGTC. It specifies CASRTGSVLGEQYV.

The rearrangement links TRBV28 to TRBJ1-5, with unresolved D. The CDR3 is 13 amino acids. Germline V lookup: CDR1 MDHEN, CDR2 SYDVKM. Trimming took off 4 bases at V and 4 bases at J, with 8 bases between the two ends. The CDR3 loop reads CASSYPPNQPQHF. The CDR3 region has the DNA TGTGCCAGCAGTTACCCACCTAATCAGCCCCAGCATTTT.

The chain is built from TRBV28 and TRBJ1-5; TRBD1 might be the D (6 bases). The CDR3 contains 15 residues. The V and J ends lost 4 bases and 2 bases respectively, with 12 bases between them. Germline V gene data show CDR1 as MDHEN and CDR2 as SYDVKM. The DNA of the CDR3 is TGTGCCAGCAGTTCAACTAGGGGGGGCAATCAGCCCCAGCATTTT. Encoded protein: CASSSTRGGNQPQHF.

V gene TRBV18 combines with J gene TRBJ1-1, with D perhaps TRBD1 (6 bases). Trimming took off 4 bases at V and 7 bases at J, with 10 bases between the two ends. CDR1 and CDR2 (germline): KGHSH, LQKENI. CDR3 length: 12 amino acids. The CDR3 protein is CASSRDRSEAFF. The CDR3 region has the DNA TGTGCCAGCTCACGCGACAGGAGTGAAGCTTTCTTT.

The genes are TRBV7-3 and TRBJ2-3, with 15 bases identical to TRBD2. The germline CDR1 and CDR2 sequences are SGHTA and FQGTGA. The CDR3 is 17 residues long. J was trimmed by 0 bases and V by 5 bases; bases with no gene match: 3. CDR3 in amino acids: CASSHGLAGGSTDTQYF. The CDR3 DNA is TGTGCCAGCAGCCACGGACTAGCGGGGGGGAGCACAGATACGCAGTATTTT.

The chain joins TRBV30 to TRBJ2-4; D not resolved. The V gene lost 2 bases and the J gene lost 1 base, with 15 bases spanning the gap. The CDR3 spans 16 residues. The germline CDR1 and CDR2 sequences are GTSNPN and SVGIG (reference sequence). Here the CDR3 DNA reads TGTGCCTGGAGTCCAGGACCCCCTGGGGCCAAAAACATTCAGTACTTC. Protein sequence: CAWSPGPPGAKNIQYF.

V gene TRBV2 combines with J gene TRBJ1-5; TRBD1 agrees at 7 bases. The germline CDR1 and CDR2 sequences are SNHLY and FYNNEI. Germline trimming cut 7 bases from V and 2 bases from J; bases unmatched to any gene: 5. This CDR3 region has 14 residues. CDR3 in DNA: TGTGCCAGCACCCCCCAGGGGGGCAATCAGCCCCAGCATTTT. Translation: CASTPQGGNQPQHF.

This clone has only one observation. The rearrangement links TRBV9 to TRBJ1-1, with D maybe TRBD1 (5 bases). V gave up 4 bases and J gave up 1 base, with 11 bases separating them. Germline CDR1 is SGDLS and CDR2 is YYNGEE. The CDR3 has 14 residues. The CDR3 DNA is TGTGCCAGCAGCCACGGACAAGGGAACACTGAAGCTTTCTTT. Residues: CASSHGQGNTEAFF.

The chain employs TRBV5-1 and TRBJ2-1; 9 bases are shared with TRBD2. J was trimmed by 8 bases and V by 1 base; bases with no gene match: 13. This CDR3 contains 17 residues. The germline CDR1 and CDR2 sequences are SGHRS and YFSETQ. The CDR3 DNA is TGCGCCAGCAGCTTGTTATCCTTGAGCGGGGGGTTCCATGAGCAGTTCTTC. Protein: CASSLLSLSGGFHEQFF.

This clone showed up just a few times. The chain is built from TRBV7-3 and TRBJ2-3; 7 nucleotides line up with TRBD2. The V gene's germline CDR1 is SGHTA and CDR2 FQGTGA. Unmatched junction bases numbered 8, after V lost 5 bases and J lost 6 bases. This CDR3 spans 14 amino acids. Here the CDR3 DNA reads TGTGCCAGCAGCACCATGGTGGGGGGGGATACGCAGTATTTT. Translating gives CASSTMVGGDTQYF. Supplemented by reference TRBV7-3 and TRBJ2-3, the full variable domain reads GAGVSQTPSNKVTEKGKYVELRCDPISGHTALYWYRQSLGQGPEFLIYFQGTGAADDSGLPNDRFFAVRPEGSVSTLKIQRTERGDSAVYLCASSTMVGGDTQYFGPGTRLTVL.

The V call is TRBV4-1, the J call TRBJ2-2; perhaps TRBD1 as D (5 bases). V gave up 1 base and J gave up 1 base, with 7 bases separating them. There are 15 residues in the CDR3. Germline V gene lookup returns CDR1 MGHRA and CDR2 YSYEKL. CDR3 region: CASSQVRGNTGELFF. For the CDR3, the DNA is TGCGCCAGCAGCCAAGTAAGGGGGAACACCGGGGAGCTGTTTTTT.

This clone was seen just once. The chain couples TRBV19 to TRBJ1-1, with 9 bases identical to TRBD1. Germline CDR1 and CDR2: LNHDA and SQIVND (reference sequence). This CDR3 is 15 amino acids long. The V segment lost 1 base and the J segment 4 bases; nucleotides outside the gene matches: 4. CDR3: CASSIGTGAGTEAFF. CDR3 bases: TGTGCCAGTAGTATAGGGACAGGGGCGGGCACTGAAGCTTTCTTT. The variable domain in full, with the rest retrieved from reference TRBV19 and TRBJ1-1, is DGGITQSPKYLFRKEGQNVTLSCEQNLNHDAMYWYRQDPGQGLRLIYYSQIVNDFQKGDIAEGYSVSREKKESFPLTVTSAQKNPTAFYLCASSIGTGAGTEAFFGQGTRLTVV.

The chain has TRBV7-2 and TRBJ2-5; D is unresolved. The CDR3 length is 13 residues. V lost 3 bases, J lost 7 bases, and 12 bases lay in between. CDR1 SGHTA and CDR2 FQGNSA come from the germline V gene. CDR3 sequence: CASSFAVPATQYF. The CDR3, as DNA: TGTGCCAGCAGCTTCGCGGTCCCAGCGACCCAGTACTTC.